The 7 T cell receptor beta chains in this list originate from one sample, sequenced in a study of cytomegalovirus exposure and HLA in healthy donors. The primer mix had 60 Vbeta and 13 Jbeta primers. The table came from immunoSEQ multiplex PCR; TCRdb's copy has only in-frame clones and leaves some out. Counted here are roughly 160,000 clones, over 75% occurring once; the ten biggest clones make up 1%. The specimen was PBMCs. The receptors come from a woman in her fifties or sixties in good health and CMV-seropositive.

This chain joins TRBV4-3 and TRBJ2-1; TRBD2 might be the D (5 bases). Trimming took off 2 bases at V and 7 bases at J, with 12 bases between the two ends. Germline lookup yields CDR1 LGHNA and CDR2 YSLEER. The CDR3 totals 14 residues. The CDR3 region is CASSQKPGTNEQFF. The CDR3, as DNA: TGCGCCAGCAGCCAAAAACCGGGAACAAATGAGCAGTTCTTC.

The chain carries TRBV19 and TRBJ2-3; a weak D match, TRBD1 (7 bases). CDR3 length: 12 amino acids. V was pared by 7 bases and J by 6 bases, with 11 bases between. CDR1 and CDR2 from the germline V gene are LNHDA and SQIVND (reference sequence). CDR3 bases: TGTGCCAGTAACTCAGGGGGGGATACGCAGTATTTT. Translated, it gives CASNSGGDTQYF. Looking up the rest from reference TRBV19 and TRBJ2-3 gives the full variable domain: DGGITQSPKYLFRKEGQNVTLSCEQNLNHDAMYWYRQDPGQGLRLIYYSQIVNDFQKGDIAEGYSVSREKKESFPLTVTSAQKNPTAFYLCASNSGGDTQYFGPGTRLTVL.

The genes are TRBV10-3 and TRBJ1-1, with TRBD1 identical over 7 bases. The CDR3 is made up of 14 amino acids. Germline trimming cut 4 bases from V and 2 bases from J; bases unmatched to any gene: 4. Per the germline V gene, CDR1 is ENHRY and CDR2 is SYGVKD. CDR3 sequence reads: CAISGRDRNTEAFF. In nucleotides, the CDR3 is TGTGCCATCAGTGGACGGGACAGAAACACTGAAGCTTTCTTT.

V is TRBV19 and J is TRBJ2-7, with D possibly matching TRBD1 (5 bases). Germline CDR1 reads LNHDA; CDR2 reads SQIVND (reference sequence). V lost 4 bases to trimming and J lost 4 bases, with 14 bases between them. The CDR3 runs to 14 residues. The CDR3 DNA reads as TGTGCCAGTAGTAAGGGTCACAGGTATTACGAGCAGTACTTC. Protein product: CASSKGHRYYEQYF.

The rearrangement joins TRBV5-4 to TRBJ2-3; 7 bases map to TRBD2. V was clipped by 4 bases and J by 2 bases; unmatched bases: 7. Germline V CDR1 and CDR2: SGHNT, YYREEE (reference sequence). The length of the CDR3 is 15 residues. The DNA of the CDR3 is TGTGCCAGCAGCCCCCCAGCGGGGTTCACAGATACGCAGTATTTT. Residues: CASSPPAGFTDTQYF.

This chain uses TRBV7-9 with TRBJ2-7, with 7 bases identical to TRBD2. The trim removed 4 bases at V and 1 base at J, leaving 1 base unmatched. The CDR3 loop spans 13 amino acids. Germline assignment: CDR1 SEHNR and CDR2 FQNEAQ (reference sequence). The CDR3 DNA follows: TGTGCCAGCAGCTGGCGGGGGTCCTACGAGCAGTACTTC. The encoded protein is CASSWRGSYEQYF.

This clone has only one observation. V usage is TRBV9 and J usage is TRBJ1-3; TRBD1 aligns across 9 bases. CDR3 size: 15 residues. CDR1 is SGDLS, CDR2 YYNGEE, per germline. Trimming at V came to 4 bases and at J to 2 bases, leaving 4 bases not matched to a gene. CDR3 DNA sequence: TGTGCCAGCAGCTTACAGGGGGCGACTGGAAACACCATATATTTT. Translation: CASSLQGATGNTIYF.